The 13 T cell receptor beta chains below all came from one sample that was sequenced in a study of T cell responses to AZD1222 COVID-19 vaccine. Clones were read by immunoSEQ multiplex PCR, and TCRdb kept only the in-frame ones, dropping some. This sample has some 150,000 clones, with 70% to 90% found just once. This material consisted of peripheral blood, taken on day 0 of AZD1222 vaccination. All receptors come from an adult in good health.

The CDR3 DNA follows: TGTGCCATCAGTGAGTCTTCTAGCGGGAGTTTCTATGAGCAGTTCTTC. Translated: CAISESSSGSFYEQFF. The chain has TRBV10-3 and TRBJ2-1, with TRBD2 matching 10 bases. CDR1 is ENHRY and CDR2 is SYGVKD in the germline V gene. The CDR3 contains 16 residues. J gave up 8 bases and V 0 bases, and 7 bases lay outside the gene matches.

This chain connects TRBV14 to TRBJ1-3, with D possibly TRBD1 on 5 matching bases. The length of the CDR3 is 17 residues. Germline loops: CDR1 SGHDN, CDR2 FVKESK. V was trimmed by 0 bases and J by 1 base, leaving 13 bases between them. Written as DNA, the CDR3 is TGTGCCAGCAGCCAAGATGAGGGACTCGTTTCTGGAAACACCATATATTTT. Translating it yields CASSQDEGLVSGNTIYF.

This clone was seen only a few times. The gene calls are TRBV4-1 and TRBJ2-7; D call uncertain. In germline, CDR1 is MGHRA, CDR2 YSYEKL. Trimming pared 6 bases from V and 2 bases from J, leaving 20 bases between. CDR3 size: 16 residues. CDR3: CASSVTAQDPPYEQYF. CDR3 coding DNA: TGCGCCAGCAGTGTCACCGCTCAGGACCCTCCCTACGAGCAGTACTTC.

The rearrangement uses TRBV3-1 (or the pseudogene TRBV3-2) and TRBJ2-1, with 9 bases aligning to TRBD2. Per the germline V gene, CDR1 is LGHDT and CDR2 is YNNKEL (reference sequence). The V and J ends lost 4 bases and 9 bases, in that order; junction bases with no gene match: 25. This CDR3 comprises 20 residues. In DNA form, the CDR3 reads TGTGCCAGCAGCCCCCGCATCAAGTCTGGGACTAGCCTTTTGATCGGTGAGCAGTTCTTC. This translates into CASSPRIKSGTSLLIGEQFF.

The chain has TRBV28 and TRBJ1-2, with 8 bases fitting TRBD1. V trimming: 0 bases; J trimming: 8 bases; junction bases outside the gene matches: 5. The CDR3 length is 14 residues. Germline V gene lookup returns CDR1 MDHEN and CDR2 SYDVKM. CDR3 DNA: TGTGCCAGCAGTTTATGGGCAGGGGGCGGAGGCTACACCTTC. It yields the protein CASSLWAGGGGYTF.

V and J are TRBV10-3 and TRBJ2-1, with D perhaps assigned TRBD1 or TRBD2 (5 bases each). Germline-derived CDR1 and CDR2 are ENHRY and SYGVKD. This CDR3 has 14 residues. With 10 bases removed from V and 6 bases from J, the gap between germline ends came to 19 bases. CDR3: CATVAGTGFNEQFF. CDR3 bases: TGTGCCACGGTGGCAGGGACGGGTTTCAATGAGCAGTTCTTC.

The chain employs TRBV19 and TRBJ1-5, with D hard to call. Germline V lookup: CDR1 LNHDA, CDR2 SQIVND (reference sequence). The CDR3 has 13 residues. Deletions cut 6 bases from V and 4 bases from J, with 10 bases between. CDR3: CASRTIWNQPQHF. The DNA of the CDR3 is TGTGCCAGTAGGACTATATGGAATCAGCCCCAGCATTTT.

V and J are TRBV29-1 and TRBJ1-2, with 9 bases matching TRBD1. The CDR3 runs 13 residues. J was trimmed by 4 bases and V by 7 bases; bases with no gene match: 7. Germline-derived CDR1 and CDR2 are SQVTM and ANQGSEA. In nucleotides, the CDR3 is TGCAGCGGCACAGGGGGCTTTGGCTATGGCTACACCTTC. It encodes CSGTGGFGYGYTF.

V and J are TRBV3-1 (or the pseudogene TRBV3-2) and TRBJ2-7; 11 nucleotides align to TRBD1. Germline lookup yields CDR1 LGHDT and CDR2 YNNKEL (reference sequence). This CDR3 spans 15 amino acids. V dropped 6 bases and J dropped 5; count of bases not matched to a gene: 9. The CDR3 DNA sequence: TGTGCCAGCAGTTCTCTAGGACAGGGGGCGCACGAGCAGTACTTC. Translating it yields CASSSLGQGAHEQYF.

This clone is a singleton in its sample. The chain employs TRBV14 and TRBJ1-2; D gene ambiguous. Between the trimmed V and J ends, which lost 1 base and 9 bases, there was a span of 15 bases. CDR1 SGHDN and CDR2 FVKESK come from the germline V gene. This CDR3 is 14 amino acids long. CDR3 in DNA: TGTGCCAGCAGCCAAGGGCTGGTCCGGGGAAGCTACACCTTC. It codes for CASSQGLVRGSYTF.

The chain employs TRBV5-1 and TRBJ2-3; D not resolved. CDR3 length equals 14 residues. In germline, CDR1 is SGHRS, CDR2 YFSETQ. V was shortened by 0 bases and J by 0 bases, with 5 bases between the two germline ends. CDR3 DNA: TGCGCCAGCAGCTTGGGCACAAGCACAGATACGCAGTATTTT. Translated, it gives CASSLGTSTDTQYF.

The chain carries TRBV27 and TRBJ2-7; 10 nucleotides align to TRBD2. The germline V gene encodes CDR1 MNHEY and CDR2 SMNVEV (reference sequence). There are 14 residues in the CDR3. The ends lost 5 bases at V and 4 bases at J; junction bases unmatched: 5. CDR3 DNA sequence: TGTGCCAGCAGTAGAGCGGGAGGGCCTTACGAGCAGTACTTC. Its protein product is CASSRAGGPYEQYF.

This clone was found a few times. V is TRBV3-1 (or the pseudogene TRBV3-2) and J is TRBJ2-7; D gene ambiguous. This CDR3 spans 11 amino acids. The V end lost 1 base, the J end lost 5 bases, and 3 bases lay between the germline ends. Germline-derived CDR1 and CDR2 are LGHDT and YNNKEL (reference sequence). This chain's CDR3 is CASSQGNEQYF. CDR3 DNA: TGTGCCAGCAGCCAAGGAAACGAGCAGTACTTC.